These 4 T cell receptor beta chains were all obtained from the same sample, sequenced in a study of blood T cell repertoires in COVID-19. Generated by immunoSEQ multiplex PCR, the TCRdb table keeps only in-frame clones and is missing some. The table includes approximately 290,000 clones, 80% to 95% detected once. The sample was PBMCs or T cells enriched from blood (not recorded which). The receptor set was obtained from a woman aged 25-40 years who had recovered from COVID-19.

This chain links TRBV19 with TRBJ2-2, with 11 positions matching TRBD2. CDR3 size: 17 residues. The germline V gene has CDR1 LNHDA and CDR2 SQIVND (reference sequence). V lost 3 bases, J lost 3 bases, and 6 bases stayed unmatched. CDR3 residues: CASSMASGRIDTGELFF. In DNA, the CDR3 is TGTGCCAGTAGTATGGCTAGCGGGAGGATCGACACCGGGGAGCTGTTTTTT.

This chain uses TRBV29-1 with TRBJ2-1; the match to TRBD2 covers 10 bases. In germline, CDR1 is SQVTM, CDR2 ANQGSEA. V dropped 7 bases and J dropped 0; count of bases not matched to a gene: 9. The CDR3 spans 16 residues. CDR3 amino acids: CSALSGRTSSYNEQFF. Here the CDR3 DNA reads TGCAGCGCTCTTAGCGGGAGGACGAGCTCCTACAATGAGCAGTTCTTC.

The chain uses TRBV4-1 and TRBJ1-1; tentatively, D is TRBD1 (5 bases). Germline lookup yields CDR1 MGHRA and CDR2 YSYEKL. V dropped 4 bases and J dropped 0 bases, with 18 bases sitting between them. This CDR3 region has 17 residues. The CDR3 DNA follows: TGCGCCAGCAGCCGCCGACCCCGCAAGGGGATGAACACTGAAGCTTTCTTT. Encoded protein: CASSRRPRKGMNTEAFF.

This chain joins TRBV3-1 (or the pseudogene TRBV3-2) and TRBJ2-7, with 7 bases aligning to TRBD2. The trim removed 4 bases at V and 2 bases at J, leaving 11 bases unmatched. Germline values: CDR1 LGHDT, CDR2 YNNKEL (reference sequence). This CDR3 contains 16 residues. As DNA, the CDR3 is TGTGCCAGCAGCCTGGCGGCGGGCGGGAGACCCTACGAGCAGTACTTC. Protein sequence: CASSLAAGGRPYEQYF.